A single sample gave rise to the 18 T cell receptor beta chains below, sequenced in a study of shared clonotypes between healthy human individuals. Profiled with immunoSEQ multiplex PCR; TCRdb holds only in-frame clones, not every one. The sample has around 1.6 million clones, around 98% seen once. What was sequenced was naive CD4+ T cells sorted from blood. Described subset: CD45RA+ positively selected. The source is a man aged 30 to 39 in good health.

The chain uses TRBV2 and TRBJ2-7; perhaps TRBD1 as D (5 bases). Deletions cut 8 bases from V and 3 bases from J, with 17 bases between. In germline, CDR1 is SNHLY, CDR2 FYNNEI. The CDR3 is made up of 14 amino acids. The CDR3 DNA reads TGTGCCAGCGGGTGGGGCGGTTCCTACTACGAGCAGTACTTC. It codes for CASGWGGSYYEQYF.

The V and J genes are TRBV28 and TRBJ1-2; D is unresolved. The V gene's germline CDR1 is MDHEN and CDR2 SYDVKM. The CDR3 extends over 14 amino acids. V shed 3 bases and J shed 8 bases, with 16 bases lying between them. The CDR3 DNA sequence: TGTGCCAGCAGTTTCGGTTCATCTATTTCCGGCTACACCTTC. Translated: CASSFGSSISGYTF.

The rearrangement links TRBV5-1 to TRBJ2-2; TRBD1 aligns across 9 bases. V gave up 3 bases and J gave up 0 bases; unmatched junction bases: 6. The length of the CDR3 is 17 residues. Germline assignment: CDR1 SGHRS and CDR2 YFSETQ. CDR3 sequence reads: CASSSTQGAANTGELFF. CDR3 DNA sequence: TGCGCCAGCAGCTCGACACAGGGGGCCGCGAACACCGGGGAGCTGTTTTTT.

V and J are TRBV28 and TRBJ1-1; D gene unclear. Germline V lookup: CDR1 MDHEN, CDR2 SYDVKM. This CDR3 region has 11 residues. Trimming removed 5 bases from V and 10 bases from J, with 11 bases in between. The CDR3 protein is CASSAQLRAFF. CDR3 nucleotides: TGTGCCAGCAGTGCACAATTGAGAGCTTTCTTT.

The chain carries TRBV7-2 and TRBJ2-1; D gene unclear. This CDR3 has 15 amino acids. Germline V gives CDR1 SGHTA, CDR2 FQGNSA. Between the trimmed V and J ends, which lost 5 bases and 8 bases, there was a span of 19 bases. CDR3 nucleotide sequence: TGTGCCAGCAGCCCCCAGCCCGGGCGTGGGGATGAGCAGTTCTTC. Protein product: CASSPQPGRGDEQFF.

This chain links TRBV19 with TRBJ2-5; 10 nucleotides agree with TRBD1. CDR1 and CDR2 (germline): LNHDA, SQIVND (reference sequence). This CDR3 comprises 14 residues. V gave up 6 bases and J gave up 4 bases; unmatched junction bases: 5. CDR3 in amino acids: CASSRRDRGETQYF. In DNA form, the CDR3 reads TGTGCCAGTAGCCGCCGGGACAGGGGAGAGACCCAGTACTTC. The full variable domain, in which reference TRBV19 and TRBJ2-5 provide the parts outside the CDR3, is DGGITQSPKYLFRKEGQNVTLSCEQNLNHDAMYWYRQDPGQGLRLIYYSQIVNDFQKGDIAEGYSVSREKKESFPLTVTSAQKNPTAFYLCASSRRDRGETQYFGPGTRLLVL.

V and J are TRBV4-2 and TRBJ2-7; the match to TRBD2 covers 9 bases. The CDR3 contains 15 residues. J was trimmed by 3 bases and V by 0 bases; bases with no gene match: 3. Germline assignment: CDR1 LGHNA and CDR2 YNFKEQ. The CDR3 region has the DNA TGTGCCAGCAGCCAAGAATCTAGCGGGAACTACGAGCAGTACTTC. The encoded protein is CASSQESSGNYEQYF.

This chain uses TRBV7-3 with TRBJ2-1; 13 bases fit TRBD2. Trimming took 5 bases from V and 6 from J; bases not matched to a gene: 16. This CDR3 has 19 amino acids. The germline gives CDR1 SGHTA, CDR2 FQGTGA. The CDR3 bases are TGTGCCAGCAGCCCTAAAGGGAAACTAGCGGGAGGGGGCGCCAATGAGCAGTTCTTC. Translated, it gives CASSPKGKLAGGGANEQFF.

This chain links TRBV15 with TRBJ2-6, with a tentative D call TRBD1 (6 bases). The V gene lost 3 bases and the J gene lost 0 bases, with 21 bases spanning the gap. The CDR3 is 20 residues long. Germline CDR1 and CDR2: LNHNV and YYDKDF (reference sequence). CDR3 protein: CATSSETYGTFRSGANVLTF. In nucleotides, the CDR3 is TGTGCCACCAGCAGTGAAACTTACGGGACATTCCGCTCTGGGGCCAACGTCCTGACTTTC.

The CDR3 sequence is CASSLRDSGNEKLFF. The CDR3 bases are TGTGCCAGCAGCTTGCGGGACAGCGGAAATGAAAAACTGTTTTTT. V gene TRBV5-6 combines with J gene TRBJ1-4, with 7 bases fitting TRBD1. J was trimmed by 5 bases and V by 1 base; bases with no gene match: 5. The CDR3 covers 15 residues. Germline lookup yields CDR1 SGHDT and CDR2 YYEEEE.

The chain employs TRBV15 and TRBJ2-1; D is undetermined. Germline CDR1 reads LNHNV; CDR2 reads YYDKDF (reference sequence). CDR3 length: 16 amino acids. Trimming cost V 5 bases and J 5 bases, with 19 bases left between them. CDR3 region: CATSGPLKPPHNEQFF. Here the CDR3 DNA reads TGTGCCACCAGCGGTCCTCTTAAACCGCCCCACAATGAGCAGTTCTTC.

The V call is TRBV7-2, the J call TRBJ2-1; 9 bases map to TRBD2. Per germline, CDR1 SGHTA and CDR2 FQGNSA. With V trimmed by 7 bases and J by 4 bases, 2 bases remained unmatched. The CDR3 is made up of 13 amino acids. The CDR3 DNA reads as TGTGCCAGCAAGACTAGCGGATACAATGAGCAGTTCTTC. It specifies CASKTSGYNEQFF. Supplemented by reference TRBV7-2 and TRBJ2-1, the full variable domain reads GAGVSQSPSNKVTEKGKDVELRCDPISGHTALYWYRQSLGQGLEFLIYFQGNSAPDKSGLPSDRFSAERTGGSVSTLTIQRTQQEDSAVYLCASKTSGYNEQFFGPGTRLTVL.

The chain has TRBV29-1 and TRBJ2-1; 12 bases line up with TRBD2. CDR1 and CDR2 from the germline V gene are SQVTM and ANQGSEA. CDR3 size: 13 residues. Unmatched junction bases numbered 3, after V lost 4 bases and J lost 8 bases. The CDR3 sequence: CSVGRLAGDEQFF. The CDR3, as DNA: TGCAGCGTTGGCCGACTAGCGGGAGATGAGCAGTTCTTC.

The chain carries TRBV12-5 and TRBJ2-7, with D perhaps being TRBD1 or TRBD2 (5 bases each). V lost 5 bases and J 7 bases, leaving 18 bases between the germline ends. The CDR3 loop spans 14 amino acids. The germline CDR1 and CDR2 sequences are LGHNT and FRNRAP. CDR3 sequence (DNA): TGTGCTAGTGGTCTTGGGGCGGGTCTGGGTGAGCAGTACTTC. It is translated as CASGLGAGLGEQYF.

CDR3 bases: TGTGCCAGCAGTATCCGGGGCCCCTTTCGCAATGAGCAGTTCTTC. Translated, it gives CASSIRGPFRNEQFF. The chain combines TRBV5-4 with TRBJ2-1; the D gene could be TRBD1 or TRBD2 (5 bases each). Germline CDR1 reads SGHNT; CDR2 reads YYREEE (reference sequence). V lost 5 bases and J lost 6, with 18 bases in between. The CDR3 length is 15 residues.

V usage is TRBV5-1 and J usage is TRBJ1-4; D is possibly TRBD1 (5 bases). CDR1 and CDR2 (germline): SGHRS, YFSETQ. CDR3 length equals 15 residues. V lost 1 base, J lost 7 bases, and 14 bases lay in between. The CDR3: CASSLTEGRGEKLFF. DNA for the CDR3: TGCGCCAGCAGCTTGACCGAGGGGAGAGGTGAAAAACTGTTTTTT.

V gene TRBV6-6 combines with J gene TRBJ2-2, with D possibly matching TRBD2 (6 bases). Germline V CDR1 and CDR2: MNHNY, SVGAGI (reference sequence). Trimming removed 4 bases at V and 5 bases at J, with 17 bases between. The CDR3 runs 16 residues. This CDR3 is CASSFSGLPTTGELFF. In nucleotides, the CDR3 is TGTGCCAGCAGTTTCTCCGGACTACCCACGACCGGGGAGCTGTTTTTT.

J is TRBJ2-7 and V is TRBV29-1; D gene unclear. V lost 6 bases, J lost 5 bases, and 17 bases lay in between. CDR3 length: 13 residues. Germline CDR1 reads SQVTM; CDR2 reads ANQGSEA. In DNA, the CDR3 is TGCAGCGTCCTCGGGCGTTTCTCACACGAGCAGTACTTC. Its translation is CSVLGRFSHEQYF.